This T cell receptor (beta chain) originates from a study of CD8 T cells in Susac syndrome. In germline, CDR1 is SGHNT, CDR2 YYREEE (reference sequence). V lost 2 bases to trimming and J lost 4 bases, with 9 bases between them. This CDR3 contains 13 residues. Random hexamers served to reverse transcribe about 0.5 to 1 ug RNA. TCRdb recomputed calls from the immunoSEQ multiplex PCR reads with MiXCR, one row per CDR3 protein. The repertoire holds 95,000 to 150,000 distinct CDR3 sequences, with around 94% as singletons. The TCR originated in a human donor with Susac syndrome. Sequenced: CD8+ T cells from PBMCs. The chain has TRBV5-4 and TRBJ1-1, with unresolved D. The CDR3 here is CASSFAGGTEAFF. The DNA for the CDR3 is TGTGCCAGCAGCTTCGCAGGTGGCACTGAAGCTTTCTTT.